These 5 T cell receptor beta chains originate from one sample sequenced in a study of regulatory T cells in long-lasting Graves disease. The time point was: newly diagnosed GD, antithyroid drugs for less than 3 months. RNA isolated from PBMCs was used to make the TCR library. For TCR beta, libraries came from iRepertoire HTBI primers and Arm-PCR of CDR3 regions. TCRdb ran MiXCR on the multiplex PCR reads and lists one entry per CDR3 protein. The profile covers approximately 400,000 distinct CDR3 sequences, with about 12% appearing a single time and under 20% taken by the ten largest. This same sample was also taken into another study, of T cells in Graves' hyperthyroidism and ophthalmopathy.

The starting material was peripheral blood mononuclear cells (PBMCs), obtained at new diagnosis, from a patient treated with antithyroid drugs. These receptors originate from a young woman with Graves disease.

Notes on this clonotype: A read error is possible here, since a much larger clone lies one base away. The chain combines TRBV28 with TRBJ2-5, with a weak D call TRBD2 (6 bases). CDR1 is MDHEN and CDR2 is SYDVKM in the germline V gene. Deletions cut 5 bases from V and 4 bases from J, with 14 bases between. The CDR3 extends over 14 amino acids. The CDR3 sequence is CASSPGDPRETQYF. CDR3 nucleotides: TGTGCCAGCAGTCCGGGGGACCCAAGAGAGACCCAGTACTTC.

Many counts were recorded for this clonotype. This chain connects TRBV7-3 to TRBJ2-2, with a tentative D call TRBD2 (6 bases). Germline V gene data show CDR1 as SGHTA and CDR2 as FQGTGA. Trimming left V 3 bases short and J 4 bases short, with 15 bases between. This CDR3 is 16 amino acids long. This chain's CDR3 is CASSLAVADPTGELFF. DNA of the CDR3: TGTGCCAGCAGCTTGGCGGTAGCGGACCCCACCGGGGAGCTGTTTTTT.

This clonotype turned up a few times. The CDR3 loop reads CASSPGRLNEKLFF. DNA of the CDR3: TGTGCCAGCAGCCCGGGACGGTTGAATGAAAAACTGTTTTTT. The chain employs TRBV7-2 and TRBJ1-4, with a tentative D call TRBD1 (5 bases). V lost 5 bases and J 5 bases, leaving 12 bases between the germline ends. CDR1 and CDR2 (germline): SGHTA, FQGNSA. The CDR3 totals 14 residues.

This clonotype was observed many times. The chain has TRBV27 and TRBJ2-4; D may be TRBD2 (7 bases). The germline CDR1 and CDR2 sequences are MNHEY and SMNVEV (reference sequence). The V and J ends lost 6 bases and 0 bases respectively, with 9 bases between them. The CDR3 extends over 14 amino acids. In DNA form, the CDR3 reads TGTGCCAGCAGCGGGGGGCTAGCCAAAAACATTCAGTACTTC. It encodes CASSGGLAKNIQYF.

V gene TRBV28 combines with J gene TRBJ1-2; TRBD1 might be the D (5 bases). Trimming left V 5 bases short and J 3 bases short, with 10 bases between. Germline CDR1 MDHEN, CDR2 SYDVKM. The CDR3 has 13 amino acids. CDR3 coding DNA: TGTGCCAGCAGTCGGACAACTTACTATGGCTACACCTTC. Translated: CASSRTTYYGYTF.